A single T cell receptor beta chain is shown here with its context. Antigen: not known. Per germline, CDR1 SNHLY and CDR2 FYNNEI. The CDR3 is made up of 10 amino acids. The V gene lost 6 bases and the J gene lost 6 bases, with 3 bases spanning the gap. Every subset had its genomic DNA shared out evenly among several immunoSEQ plates. Replicate PCRs from sorted subsets contained 200 ng DNA, which is approximately 30,000 T cell genomes. Libraries were prepared by immunoSEQ multiplex PCR; TCRdb keeps only in-frame clonotypes and omits some of them. The repertoire includes approximately 2.5 million clones, 93% of them detected once, and about 0.38% sits in the top ten. These data belong to a study of shared clonotypes between healthy human individuals. Study findings and constraints: In a handful of donors, roughly 5.2% of naive CD4 clonotypes appeared in common.

The receptor comes from a man younger than 30 in good health. Some clones in this sample may be carry-over from other donors' samples. The genes are TRBV2 and TRBJ2-1; D gene ambiguous. Sequenced sample: naive CD4+ T cells from PBMCs. Subset defined: CD45RA+ positively selected. CDR3 protein: CASRSNEQFF. Here the CDR3 DNA reads TGTGCCAGCAGATCCAATGAGCAGTTCTTC.